The rows below give T cell receptor beta chains drawn from one sample of a study of cytomegalovirus exposure and HLA in healthy donors. This table comes from immunoSEQ multiplex PCR, and its TCRdb copy is limited to in-frame clones, with some not included. The sample has under 250,000 clones, approximately 87% seen once. The material sequenced was PBMCs. Receptors were obtained from a woman aged 18-29 years in good health and CMV-seronegative. Each CDR3 is given with its conserved first and last residue. Each record gives: V gene, J gene, D gene, clone size, CDR3 length, CDR3 protein, CDR3 DNA. The D gene is left open where the match is weak. Size tells how often a clone was seen (once, few, many) or the class of an expanded clone, and some rows leave it out.

TRBV11-2,TRBJ2-5,TRBD2,-,18,CASSLVMAGGAEQETQYF,TGTGCCAGCAGCTTAGTGATGGCGGGAGGGGCCGAGCAAGAGACCCAGTACTTC
TRBV4-1,TRBJ2-7,TRBD2,-,14,CASSQTSGTYEQYF,TGCGCCAGCAGCCAAACTAGCGGGACCTACGAGCAGTACTTC
TRBV9,TRBJ2-3,-,many,15,CASSVEGVLTDTQYF,TGTGCCAGCAGCGTAGAGGGGGTACTCACAGATACGCAGTATTTT
TRBV10-3,TRBJ1-1,TRBD1,-,15,CAISDGQGVNTEAFF,TGTGCCATCAGTGACGGACAGGGAGTCAACACTGAAGCTTTCTTT
TRBV9,TRBJ1-4,-,few,15,CASSVADMGNEKLFF,TGTGCCAGCAGCGTAGCAGACATGGGTAATGAAAAACTGTTTTTT
TRBV5-4,TRBJ1-2,TRBD1,-,14,CASSLGGQGNGYTF,TGTGCCAGCTCTCTCGGGGGACAGGGTAATGGCTACACCTTC
TRBV7-9,TRBJ1-2,TRBD1,-,14,CASNGGQAPYGYTF,TGTGCCAGCAACGGTGGACAGGCACCCTATGGCTACACCTTC
TRBV2,TRBJ1-5,TRBD1,-,13,CASSGTGNQPQHF,TGTGCCAGCAGCGGGACAGGGAATCAGCCCCAGCATTTT
TRBV5-1,TRBJ1-1,-,-,14,CASRPQEMNTEAFF,TGCGCCAGCAGGCCACAGGAGATGAACACTGAAGCTTTCTTT
TRBV7-3,TRBJ2-3,-,-,18,CASSSTERGLTQRDTQYF,TGTGCCAGCAGCTCGACCGAGAGGGGATTGACACAACGGGATACGCAGTATTTT
TRBV9,TRBJ2-3,-,few,14,CASSVAGRTDTQYF,TGTGCCAGCAGCGTAGCAGGGAGGACAGATACGCAGTATTTT
TRBV20-1,TRBJ1-1,TRBD1,-,11,CSAGDREKAFF,TGCAGTGCGGGGGACAGGGAAAAAGCTTTCTTT
TRBV5-1,TRBJ2-1,-,-,15,CASSFGAGVYNEQFF,TGCGCCAGCAGCTTCGGGGCAGGGGTATACAATGAGCAGTTCTTC
TRBV30,TRBJ2-7,-,-,16,CAWSVPFLGTAYEQYF,TGTGCCTGGAGTGTCCCCTTCTTAGGGACGGCCTACGAGCAGTACTTC
TRBV9,TRBJ2-1,-,-,13,CASSPPRLVEQFF,TGTGCCAGCAGCCCCCCCCGACTGGTTGAGCAGTTCTTC
TRBV5-8,TRBJ2-6,TRBD1,-,17,CASTEDRGGSGANVLTF,TGTGCCAGCACCGAGGACAGGGGAGGGTCTGGGGCCAACGTCCTGACTTTC